A selection of T cell receptor beta chains follows, all from one sample in a study of blood T cell repertoires in COVID-19. Produced via immunoSEQ multiplex PCR; TCRdb's table is partial and in-frame only. The sample lists approximately 70,000 clones; approximately 91% were seen once. The sequencing input was peripheral blood. These receptors originate from a human donor with active COVID-19. The donor label of this sample is uncertain. Both conserved end residues are trimmed from each CDR3. D genes are given only for firm matches.

d_call,v_call,j_call,cdr3_aa
TRBD2,TRBV7-2,TRBJ2-7,ASSSGLAGYEQY
NA,TRBV3-1/TRBV3-2,TRBJ1-6,ASSQEGGVYNSPLH
NA,TRBV28,TRBJ2-5,ASSLSGEETQY
TRBD2,TRBV27,TRBJ2-3,ASSIGLAGGSDTQY
TRBD2,TRBV24-1,TRBJ2-3,ATSDLRGGDTQY
NA,TRBV12-5,TRBJ2-3,ASGRGGASTDTQY
NA,TRBV5-1,TRBJ2-1,ASSPLSGVNEQF
NA,TRBV28,TRBJ1-1,ASSLWGAADTEAF
NA,TRBV27,TRBJ1-5,ASSYRVWQPQH
NA,TRBV7-2,TRBJ2-3,ASSLGSLADTQY
TRBD2,TRBV4-2,TRBJ2-5,ASSTLTGTSGRALETQY
TRBD2,TRBV25-1,TRBJ2-1,ASSEWKTSGSYNEQF
NA,TRBV5-1,TRBJ2-6,ASSFSQGGANVLT
NA,TRBV4-3,TRBJ2-1,ASSQDTGVAQEQF
TRBD1,TRBV24-1,TRBJ1-5,ATSDQTGPDQPQH
TRBD2,TRBV3-1/TRBV3-2,TRBJ2-7,ASTLGAGGPYEQY
NA,TRBV11-2,TRBJ1-2,ASSLGGPGGYT